What follows is one T cell receptor (beta chain) and its context. V shed 6 bases and J shed 14 bases, with 20 bases lying between them. The CDR3 totals 13 residues. Grouping used clinical history reported by participants in a survey and questionnaire. This record belongs to a study of blood T cell repertoires in COVID-19. Across the study: The analysed material was cDNA or gDNA that came from T cells, B-cell-depleted T cells, or PBMCs.

In the original workflow: Scientists estimated how many nucleated cells there were by amplifying reference gene primers. Method: immunoSEQ multiplex PCR; TCRdb's copy keeps in-frame clones and lacks some. The D gene and trimming were derived from the DNA, and the V and J assignments and clone size from that table. The table has some 250,000 clones, 80% to 90% seen once. This sequence joins TRBV12-3 or TRBV12-4 and TRBJ2-1; possible D gene TRBD2, 6 bases. This TCR was recovered from a woman in her fifties or sixties who had recovered from COVID-19. The specimen was PBMCs or T cells enriched from blood (not recorded which). This CDR3 is CASSPSGLLVKFF. The CDR3 bases are TGTGCCAGCAGCCCATCGGGACTCCTGGTTAAGTTCTTC.